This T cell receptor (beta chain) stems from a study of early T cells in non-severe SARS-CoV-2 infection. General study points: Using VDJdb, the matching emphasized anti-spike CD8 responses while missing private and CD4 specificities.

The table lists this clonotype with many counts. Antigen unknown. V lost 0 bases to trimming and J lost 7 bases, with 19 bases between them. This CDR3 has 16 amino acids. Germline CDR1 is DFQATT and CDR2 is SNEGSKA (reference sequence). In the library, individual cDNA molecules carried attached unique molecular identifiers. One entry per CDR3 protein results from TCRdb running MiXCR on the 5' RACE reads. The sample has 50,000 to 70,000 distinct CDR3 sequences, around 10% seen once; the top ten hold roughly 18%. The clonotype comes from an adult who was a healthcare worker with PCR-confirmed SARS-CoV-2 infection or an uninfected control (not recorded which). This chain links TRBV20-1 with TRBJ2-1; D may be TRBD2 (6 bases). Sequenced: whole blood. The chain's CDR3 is CSARDSGTSNWNEQFF. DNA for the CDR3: TGCAGTGCTAGAGATTCCGGGACTTCCAATTGGAATGAGCAGTTCTTC.